This entry concerns a single T cell receptor beta chain. Only in-frame clones appear in the TCRdb table, and some are missing; sequencing was by immunoSEQ multiplex PCR. Of roughly 70,000 clones listed, roughly 92% are singletons. The CDR3 spans 11 residues. V lost 7 bases and J 6 bases, leaving 13 bases between the germline ends. From germline, CDR1 is GTSNPN and CDR2 SVGIG (reference sequence). The data were obtained in a study of technical replicates of blood from several donors. This receptor was obtained from a human donor in good health. Material: T cells isolated from PBMCs. The gene calls are TRBV30 and TRBJ2-7; weak D call: TRBD1 (6 bases). CDR3 in amino acids: CAYRDSREQYF. Written as DNA, the CDR3 is TGTGCCTACAGGGATAGTCGCGAGCAGTACTTC.